This T cell receptor (beta chain) was found in a study of memory CD4+ T cells and cytomegalovirus serostatus. Overall study results and limits: The CMV-associated TCR signature appears largely within the CD4+ memory repertoire. A US-trained random forest predicted CMV serostatus with median AUC about 0.92. CD4+ memory repertoires contained about 40% of the roughly 150 reported CMV TCRbeta sequences.

About this clone: As yet, its antigen is unknown.

Single viable CD3+CD4+CD8-CD45RO+ cells were sorted as the memory CD4+ T cells. Germline V gene data show CDR1 as SGHAT and CDR2 as FQNNGV. The CDR3 covers 15 residues. V was trimmed by 4 bases and J by 2 bases, leaving 14 bases between them. Assay used: immunoSEQ multiplex PCR; TCRdb lists only in-frame clones, some missing. The repertoire holds approximately 60,000 clones, with around 80% as singletons. The receptor was isolated from an adult in good health and CMV-seronegative. Sequencing input: memory CD4+ T cells from blood. The V call is TRBV11-2, the J call TRBJ2-5; D might be TRBD2 (6 bases). In DNA, the CDR3 is TGTGCCAGCAGCTCCCAACCTGGGGGGCAAGAGACCCAGTACTTC. It codes for CASSSQPGGQETQYF.